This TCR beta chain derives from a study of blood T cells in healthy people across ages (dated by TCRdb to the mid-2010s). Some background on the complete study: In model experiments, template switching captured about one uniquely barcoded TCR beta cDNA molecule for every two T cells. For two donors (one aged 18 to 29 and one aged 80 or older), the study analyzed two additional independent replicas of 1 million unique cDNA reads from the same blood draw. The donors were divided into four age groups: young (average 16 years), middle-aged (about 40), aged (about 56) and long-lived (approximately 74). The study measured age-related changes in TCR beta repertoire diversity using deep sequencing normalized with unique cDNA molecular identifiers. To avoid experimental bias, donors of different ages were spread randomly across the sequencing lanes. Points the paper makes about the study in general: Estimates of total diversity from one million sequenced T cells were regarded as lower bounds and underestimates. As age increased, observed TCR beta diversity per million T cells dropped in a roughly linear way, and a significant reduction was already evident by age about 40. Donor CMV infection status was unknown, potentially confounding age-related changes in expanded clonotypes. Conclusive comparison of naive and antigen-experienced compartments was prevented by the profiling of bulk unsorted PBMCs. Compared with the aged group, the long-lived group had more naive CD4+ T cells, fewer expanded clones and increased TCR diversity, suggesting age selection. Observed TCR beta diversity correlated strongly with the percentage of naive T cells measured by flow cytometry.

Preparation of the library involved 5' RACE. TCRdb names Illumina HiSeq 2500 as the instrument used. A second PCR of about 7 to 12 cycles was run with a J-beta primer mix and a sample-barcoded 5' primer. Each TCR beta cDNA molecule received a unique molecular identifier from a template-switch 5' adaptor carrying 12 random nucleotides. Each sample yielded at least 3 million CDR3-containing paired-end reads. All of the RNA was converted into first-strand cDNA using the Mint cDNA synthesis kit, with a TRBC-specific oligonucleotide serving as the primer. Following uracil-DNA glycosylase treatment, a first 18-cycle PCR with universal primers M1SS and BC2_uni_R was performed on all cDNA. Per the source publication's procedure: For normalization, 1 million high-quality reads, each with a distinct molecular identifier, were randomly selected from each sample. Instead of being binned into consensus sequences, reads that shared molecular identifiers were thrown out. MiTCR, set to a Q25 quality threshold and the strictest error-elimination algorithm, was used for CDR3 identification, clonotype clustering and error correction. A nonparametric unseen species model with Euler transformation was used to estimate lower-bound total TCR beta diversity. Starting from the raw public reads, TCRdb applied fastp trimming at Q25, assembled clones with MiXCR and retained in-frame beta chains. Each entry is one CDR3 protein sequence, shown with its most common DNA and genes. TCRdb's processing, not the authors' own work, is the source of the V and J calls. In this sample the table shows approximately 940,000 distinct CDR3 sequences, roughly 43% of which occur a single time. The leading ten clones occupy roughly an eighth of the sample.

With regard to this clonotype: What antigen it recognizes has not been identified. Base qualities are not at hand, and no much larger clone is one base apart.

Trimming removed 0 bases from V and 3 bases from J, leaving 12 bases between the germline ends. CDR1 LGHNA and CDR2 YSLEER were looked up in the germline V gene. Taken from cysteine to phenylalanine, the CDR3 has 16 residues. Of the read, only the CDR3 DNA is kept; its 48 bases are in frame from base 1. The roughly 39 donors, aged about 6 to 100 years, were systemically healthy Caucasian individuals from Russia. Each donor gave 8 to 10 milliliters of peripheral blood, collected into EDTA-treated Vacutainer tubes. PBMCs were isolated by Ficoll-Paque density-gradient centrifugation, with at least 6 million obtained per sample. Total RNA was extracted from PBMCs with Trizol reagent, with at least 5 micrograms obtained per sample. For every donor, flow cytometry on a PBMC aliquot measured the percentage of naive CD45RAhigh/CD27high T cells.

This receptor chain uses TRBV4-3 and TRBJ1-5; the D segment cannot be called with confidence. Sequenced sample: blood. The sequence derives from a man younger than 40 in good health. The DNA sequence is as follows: TGCGCCAGCAGCCAAGATCTTGTAAGCTCCAATCAGCCCCAGCATTTT. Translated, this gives CASSQDLVSSNQPQHF.